Below, 14 T cell receptor beta chains from the same sample are listed, as sequenced in a study of post-analysis software for immune sequencing data (dated by TCRdb to 2013 to 2016). These receptors have no identified antigens. The library was produced with PCR. These reads were obtained on an Illumina HiSeq 2500. Unique molecular identifiers were incorporated into TCR beta cDNA libraries to reduce PCR and sequencing biases. TCRdb reworked the public reads: Q25 trimming with fastp, MiXCR clone assembly, productive beta chains retained. Each entry merges the rows of one CDR3 protein and shows their most common DNA and genes. The sample contains 180,000 or so distinct CDR3 sequences, 25% to 35% of them found a single time. Roughly 3.5% of the sample lies in the top ten. On the study overall, not on this receptor specifically: Four or five TRBV segments, including TRBV5-6, TRBV5-1 and TRBV20-1, were significantly more frequent in patients than controls.

Input material: blood. Receptors were obtained from a girl between 2 and 17 years old with multiple sclerosis.

This clonotype was detected only a few times. The rearrangement uses TRBV6-6 and TRBJ2-2; D gene uncertain. This CDR3 has 12 residues. V was cut by 4 bases and J by 8 bases, with 8 bases left in between. Germline CDR1 MNHNY, CDR2 SVGAGI (reference sequence). The CDR3 sequence is CASSSRWGELFF. CDR3 bases: TGTGCCAGCAGTTCCCGGTGGGGGGAGCTGTTTTTT.

This clonotype was detected ten times or more. The chain is built from TRBV11-2 and TRBJ2-5; no clear D gene. The CDR3 runs 14 residues. V was shortened by 1 base and J by 4 bases, with 10 bases between the two germline ends. Germline CDR1 and CDR2: SGHAT and FQNNGV. This CDR3 reads CASSLVISAETQYF. In DNA, the CDR3 is TGTGCCAGCAGCTTAGTCATCAGCGCAGAGACCCAGTACTTC. Based on the CDR3 plus reference TRBV11-2 and TRBJ2-5, the full variable domain is EAGVAQSPRYKIIEKRQSVAFWCNPISGHATLYWYQQILGQGPKLLIQFQNNGVVDDSQLPKDRFSAERLKGVDSTLKIQPAKLEDSAVYLCASSLVISAETQYFGPGTRLLVL.

There are a few counts of this clonotype. V is TRBV2 and J is TRBJ1-2; 9 bases are shared with TRBD1. The V gene's germline CDR1 is SNHLY and CDR2 FYNNEI. Unmatched junction bases numbered 13, after V lost 7 bases and J lost 4 bases. The CDR3 is made up of 16 amino acids. The CDR3: CASIPGTGLSSYGYTF. The CDR3 DNA sequence: TGTGCCAGCATCCCGGGGACAGGGCTTTCTAGCTATGGCTACACCTTC.

In regard to this clonotype: Possible read error: a much larger clone is one base away. The chain couples TRBV29-1 to TRBJ2-5, with D tentatively TRBD1 (5 bases). The J call may be wrong; the DNA end is better matched by TRBJ2-7. Germline CDR1 and CDR2: SQVTM and ANQGSEA. This CDR3 is 15 amino acids long. The CDR3 spells CSAGVGPRQDYEQYF. The CDR3 DNA reads TGCAGCGCTGGAGTGGGGCCGAGGCAGGACTACGAGCAGTACTTC.

Many counts were recorded for this clonotype. The V call is TRBV10-3, the J call TRBJ2-7; 8 bases line up with TRBD1. Germline loops: CDR1 ENHRY, CDR2 SYGVKD. The junction had 5 bases not matched to a gene; V was cut back by 4 bases and J by 6 bases. This CDR3 comprises 13 residues. The CDR3 sequence: CAISGTGSGEQYF. The CDR3 DNA sequence: TGTGCCATCAGTGGGACAGGGTCTGGCGAGCAGTACTTC.

This clonotype came up many times. The V call is TRBV20-1, the J call TRBJ1-2, with 8 nucleotides matching TRBD1. Trimming took 3 bases from V and 5 from J; bases not matched to a gene: 5. The CDR3 has 13 residues. In germline, CDR1 is DFQATT, CDR2 SNEGSKA (reference sequence). This chain's CDR3 is CSARDRAGYGYTF. CDR3 in DNA: TGCAGTGCTAGGGACAGGGCGGGGTATGGCTACACCTTC.

This sequence joins TRBV29-1 and TRBJ2-7; D is undetermined. The CDR3 consists of 13 residues. Germline V lookup: CDR1 SQVTM, CDR2 ANQGSEA. V lost 5 bases, J lost 6 bases, and 17 bases lay in between. CDR3 nucleotides: TGCAGCGTTCGGTTCCCGGGTTCTGCCGAGCAGTACGTC. The encoded protein is CSVRFPGSAEQYV.

In DNA, the CDR3 is TGTGCCAGCAGTTTGCTAGGGGGCCTGAACACTGAAGCTTTCTTT. Translating gives CASSLLGGLNTEAFF. The chain employs TRBV12-3 or TRBV12-4 and TRBJ1-1; 7 positions match TRBD1. Trimming removed 3 bases from V and 0 bases from J; junction bases left unmatched: 4. CDR3 length equals 15 residues.

Concerning this clonotype itself: A much larger clone differs from this one at a single base, so this may be a read error. The genes are TRBV20-1 and TRBJ2-7; no firm D call. From germline, CDR1 is DFQATT and CDR2 SNEGSKA (reference sequence). Trimming cost V 4 bases and J 0 bases, with 10 bases left between them. The CDR3 sequence is 13 residues long. DNA for the CDR3: TGCAGTGCTAAAGATGCGCCCTCCTACGAGCAGTACTTC. It codes for CSAKDAPSYEQYF.

The chain couples TRBV7-2 to TRBJ2-1; the D gene could be TRBD1 or TRBD2 (5 bases each). Looked up from germline, CDR1 is SGHTA and CDR2 is FQGNSA. Trimming pared 6 bases from V and 11 bases from J, leaving 17 bases between. The CDR3 spans 13 residues. The DNA of the CDR3 is TGTGCCAGCAGACGGACGGGGCGGGTTCAGCAGTTCTTC. Translation: CASRRTGRVQQFF.

The chain carries TRBV5-1 and TRBJ2-5; D unresolved. Germline lookup yields CDR1 SGHRS and CDR2 YFSETQ. The V end lost 5 bases, the J end lost 0 bases, and 17 bases lay between the germline ends. The CDR3 is 16 residues long. In DNA, the CDR3 is TGCGCCAGCAGACGTGACGGTTGGCCTAACCAAGAGACCCAGTACTTC. This sequence encodes CASRRDGWPNQETQYF.

The sample holds many counts of this clonotype. The V call is TRBV6-6, the J call TRBJ1-1; the D is unclear. CDR3 length equals 15 residues. V lost 0 bases, J lost 0 bases, and 8 bases lay in between. Per the germline V gene, CDR1 is MNHNY and CDR2 is SVGAGI (reference sequence). The CDR3: CASSYSRVMNTEAFF. CDR3 bases: TGTGCCAGCAGTTACTCTCGGGTGATGAACACTGAAGCTTTCTTT.

In this sample, this clonotype turned up many times. The chain couples TRBV12-3 or TRBV12-4 to TRBJ2-7; TRBD2 aligns across 7 bases. V was pared by 5 bases and J by 0 bases, with 4 bases of the junction left unmatched. There are 14 residues in the CDR3. Written as DNA, the CDR3 is TGTGCCAGCAGTCGTCGGGGGGTCTCCTACGAGCAGTACTTC. Amino acids: CASSRRGVSYEQYF.

The chain employs TRBV6-5 and TRBJ2-3; 7 bases map to TRBD1. V dropped 4 bases and J dropped 6; count of bases not matched to a gene: 7. The CDR3 is 14 residues long. Germline CDR1 reads MNHEY; CDR2 reads SVGAGI. The CDR3 protein is CASSLQTGVDTQYF. The CDR3 DNA sequence: TGTGCCAGCAGTTTACAAACAGGGGTGGATACGCAGTATTTT.